A selection of T cell receptor beta chains follows, all from one sample in a study of blood T cells in healthy people across ages. TCRdb reprocessed the 5' RACE reads with MiXCR, giving one entry per CDR3 protein. The repertoire includes roughly 720,000 distinct CDR3 sequences, about 53% of them detected once, and approximately 41% sits in the top ten. The specimen was blood. The source of these receptors is an older man in good health. CDR3s include the opening cysteine and the closing phenylalanine or tryptophan. Each record gives: D gene, clone size, V gene, J gene, CDR3 protein, CDR3 DNA. The D gene is left open where the match is weak. Expanded clones are given a class, and other clones once, few, many or no size at all.

d_gene: TRBD1
abundance: few
v_gene: TRBV7-3
j_gene: TRBJ2-4
CDR3aa: CASSLIEGAMEQYF
CDR3nt: TGTGCCAGCAGCTTAATCGAGGGGGCAATGGAGCAGTACTTC

d_gene: TRBD1
abundance: NA
v_gene: TRBV29-1
j_gene: TRBJ1-1
CDR3aa: CSVTRGRGTEAFF
CDR3nt: TGCAGCGTTACCAGGGGGCGTGGGACTGAAGCTTTCTTT

d_gene: NA
abundance: few
v_gene: TRBV29-1
j_gene: TRBJ1-2
CDR3aa: CSVVGRTNYGYTF
CDR3nt: TGCAGCGTTGTGGGCAGAACTAACTATGGCTACACCTTC

d_gene: NA
abundance: few
v_gene: TRBV3-1
j_gene: TRBJ1-2
CDR3aa: CASSHGTGGYTF
CDR3nt: TGTGCCAGCAGCCACGGGACGGGCGGCTACACCTTC

d_gene: NA
abundance: NA
v_gene: TRBV9
j_gene: TRBJ1-2
CDR3aa: CASSPGLSDYTF
CDR3nt: TGTGCCAGCAGCCCAGGACTTTCGGACTACACCTTC

d_gene: TRBD1
abundance: NA
v_gene: TRBV5-1
j_gene: TRBJ2-1
CDR3aa: CASSRQGPLNEQFF
CDR3nt: TGCGCCAGCAGTCGACAGGGACCCCTAAATGAGCAGTTCTTC

d_gene: NA
abundance: few
v_gene: TRBV24-1
j_gene: TRBJ2-4
CDR3aa: CATSDPNQNIQYF
CDR3nt: TGTGCCACCAGTGATCCTAACCAAAACATTCAGTACTTC

d_gene: NA
abundance: NA
v_gene: TRBV20-1
j_gene: TRBJ1-5
CDR3aa: CSARVSANSNQPQHF
CDR3nt: TGCAGTGCTAGAGTGTCAGCGAATAGCAATCAGCCCCAGCATTTT

d_gene: TRBD1
abundance: NA
v_gene: TRBV12-5
j_gene: TRBJ1-1
CDR3aa: CASGSEGAAFF
CDR3nt: TGTGCTAGTGGTTCAGAGGGGGCAGCTTTCTTT

d_gene: NA
abundance: NA
v_gene: TRBV6-1
j_gene: TRBJ1-1
CDR3aa: CASSVMMTNTEAFF
CDR3nt: TGTGCCAGCAGCGTCATGATGACGAACACTGAAGCTTTCTTT

d_gene: NA
abundance: NA
v_gene: TRBV3-1
j_gene: TRBJ1-3
CDR3aa: CASSQARQGNTIYF
CDR3nt: TGTGCCAGCAGCCAAGCCCGACAAGGAAACACCATATATTTT

d_gene: TRBD1
abundance: few
v_gene: TRBV20-1
j_gene: TRBJ1-2
CDR3aa: CSARMETGSYGYTF
CDR3nt: TGCAGTGCTAGAATGGAGACAGGGAGCTATGGCTACACCTTC

d_gene: TRBD2
abundance: NA
v_gene: TRBV5-6
j_gene: TRBJ2-3
CDR3aa: CASSPKTLAGGGDTQYF
CDR3nt: TGTGCCAGCAGTCCTAAAACCTTAGCGGGAGGTGGAGATACGCAGTATTTT

d_gene: TRBD2
abundance: NA
v_gene: TRBV11-2
j_gene: TRBJ2-1
CDR3aa: CASSHKREVHGEQFF
CDR3nt: TGTGCCAGCAGCCATAAGCGGGAGGTACATGGCGAGCAGTTCTTC

d_gene: TRBD1
abundance: few
v_gene: TRBV7-9
j_gene: TRBJ2-7
CDR3aa: CASSPRTGQGIREQYF
CDR3nt: TGTGCCAGCAGCCCCCGAACGGGACAGGGGATCCGGGAGCAGTACTTC

d_gene: NA
abundance: few
v_gene: TRBV6-2/TRBV6-3
j_gene: TRBJ1-6
CDR3aa: CASAPAVPYNSPLHF
CDR3nt: TGTGCCAGCGCCCCGGCGGTTCCATACAATTCACCCCTCCACTTT

d_gene: NA
abundance: few
v_gene: TRBV20-1
j_gene: TRBJ2-7
CDR3aa: CSATRQTPTTEQYF
CDR3nt: TGCAGTGCTACCCGGCAGACCCCTACGACGGAGCAGTACTTC

d_gene: NA
abundance: few
v_gene: TRBV20-1
j_gene: TRBJ2-6
CDR3aa: CSALRSGDSGANVLTF
CDR3nt: TGCAGTGCCTTACGGTCAGGGGACTCTGGGGCCAACGTCCTGACTTTC

d_gene: NA
abundance: NA
v_gene: TRBV5-6
j_gene: TRBJ1-2
CDR3aa: CASSLRAGVAFYGYTF
CDR3nt: TGTGCCAGCAGCTTGCGGGCCGGGGTGGCCTTCTATGGCTACACCTTC

d_gene: TRBD1
abundance: many
v_gene: TRBV6-1
j_gene: TRBJ2-7
CDR3aa: CASSPTGTEASEQYF
CDR3nt: TGTGCCAGCAGCCCCACCGGGACAGAAGCTAGCGAGCAGTACTTC

d_gene: NA
abundance: NA
v_gene: TRBV6-2/TRBV6-3
j_gene: TRBJ1-2
CDR3aa: CASSYDPGRSAYGYTF
CDR3nt: TGTGCCAGCAGTTACGATCCGGGCCGCAGTGCCTATGGCTACACCTTC

d_gene: TRBD2
abundance: NA
v_gene: TRBV12-3/TRBV12-4
j_gene: TRBJ2-1
CDR3aa: CASSLDSRGTSGSSDEQFF
CDR3nt: TGTGCCAGCAGTTTGGACAGCCGTGGGACTAGCGGGAGTTCGGATGAGCAGTTCTTC

d_gene: NA
abundance: NA
v_gene: TRBV14
j_gene: TRBJ1-2
CDR3aa: CASSQSGAVGYTF
CDR3nt: TGTGCCAGCAGCCAATCGGGGGCCGTTGGCTACACCTTT

d_gene: NA
abundance: NA
v_gene: TRBV6-1
j_gene: TRBJ2-5
CDR3aa: CASSEAWQGERTQYF
CDR3nt: TGTGCCAGCAGTGAAGCGTGGCAGGGTGAGAGGACCCAGTACTTC

d_gene: NA
abundance: few
v_gene: TRBV19
j_gene: TRBJ2-7
CDR3aa: CASSINSQSSYEQYF
CDR3nt: TGTGCCAGTAGTATAAACAGCCAGAGCTCCTACGAGCAGTACTTC

d_gene: NA
abundance: few
v_gene: TRBV14
j_gene: TRBJ1-2
CDR3aa: CASSQWGETNYGYTF
CDR3nt: TGTGCCAGCAGCCAGTGGGGCGAGACTAACTATGGCTACACCTTC

d_gene: NA
abundance: NA
v_gene: TRBV5-1
j_gene: TRBJ2-5
CDR3aa: CASSLAGRSQETQYF
CDR3nt: TGCGCCAGCAGCTTGGCCGGCAGGAGCCAAGAGACCCAGTACTTC

d_gene: TRBD2
abundance: few
v_gene: TRBV3-1
j_gene: TRBJ2-5
CDR3aa: CASSQPEYWREAPETQYF
CDR3nt: TGTGCCAGCAGCCAACCCGAGTATTGGCGGGAGGCCCCAGAGACCCAGTACTTC

d_gene: NA
abundance: NA
v_gene: TRBV20-1
j_gene: TRBJ1-6
CDR3aa: CSASRISYNSPLHF
CDR3nt: TGCAGTGCTAGTAGGATCTCTTATAATTCACCCCTCCACTTT

d_gene: NA
abundance: NA
v_gene: TRBV27
j_gene: TRBJ2-6
CDR3aa: CASRPRGAGANVLTF
CDR3nt: TGTGCCAGCAGGCCTCGGGGAGCTGGGGCCAACGTCCTGACTTTC

d_gene: TRBD2
abundance: few
v_gene: TRBV7-6
j_gene: TRBJ2-7
CDR3aa: CASSLSWASGSYEQYF
CDR3nt: TGTGCCAGCAGCTTATCTTGGGCTAGCGGGAGCTACGAGCAGTACTTC

d_gene: NA
abundance: few
v_gene: TRBV6-1
j_gene: TRBJ2-7
CDR3aa: CATQPREQYF
CDR3nt: TGTGCCACGCAGCCTCGGGAGCAGTACTTC

d_gene: TRBD2
abundance: NA
v_gene: TRBV3-1
j_gene: TRBJ2-1
CDR3aa: CASSQVSAGAYNEQFF
CDR3nt: TGTGCCAGCAGCCAAGTTTCAGCGGGAGCCTACAATGAGCAGTTCTTC

d_gene: NA
abundance: NA
v_gene: TRBV6-6
j_gene: TRBJ2-1
CDR3aa: CASSWLLGVQETQFF
CDR3nt: TGTGCCAGCAGTTGGCTACTAGGGGTCCAAGAGACCCAGTTCTTC

d_gene: TRBD2
abundance: NA
v_gene: TRBV27
j_gene: TRBJ2-7
CDR3aa: CASSLSTSGSRNEQYF
CDR3nt: TGTGCCAGCAGTTTATCAACTAGCGGGAGTAGGAATGAGCAGTACTTC

d_gene: TRBD2
abundance: NA
v_gene: TRBV4-2
j_gene: TRBJ2-6
CDR3aa: CASSQASRLAGRAGANVLTF
CDR3nt: TGTGCCAGCAGCCAAGCCTCCCGACTAGCGGGAAGGGCTGGGGCCAACGTCCTGACTTTC

d_gene: NA
abundance: NA
v_gene: TRBV20-1
j_gene: TRBJ2-5
CDR3aa: CSAPLGRKETQYF
CDR3nt: TGCAGTGCTCCGCTGGGACGGAAAGAGACCCAGTACTTC

d_gene: NA
abundance: NA
v_gene: TRBV29-1
j_gene: TRBJ1-1
CDR3aa: CSVDSGATNAEAFF
CDR3nt: TGCAGCGTTGATTCAGGGGCTACGAACGCTGAAGCTTTCTTT

d_gene: NA
abundance: NA
v_gene: TRBV6-5
j_gene: TRBJ1-2
CDR3aa: CASRGSGGALLRGYTF
CDR3nt: TGTGCCAGCAGGGGTTCGGGGGGGGCGCTTTTAAGAGGCTACACCTTC

d_gene: TRBD1
abundance: few
v_gene: TRBV12-3/TRBV12-4
j_gene: TRBJ2-7
CDR3aa: CASSHFTDRADYEQYF
CDR3nt: TGTGCCAGCAGTCACTTTACGGACAGGGCAGACTACGAGCAGTACTTC

d_gene: NA
abundance: few
v_gene: TRBV29-1
j_gene: TRBJ1-2
CDR3aa: CSVRGETNYGYTF
CDR3nt: TGCAGCGTTCGCGGGGAAACCAACTATGGCTACACCTTC

d_gene: TRBD1
abundance: NA
v_gene: TRBV10-3
j_gene: TRBJ1-2
CDR3aa: CAISDEDRRNYGYTF
CDR3nt: TGTGCCATCAGTGACGAGGACAGGCGTAACTATGGCTACACCTTC

d_gene: NA
abundance: few
v_gene: TRBV27
j_gene: TRBJ1-4
CDR3aa: CAGGGYEKLFF
CDR3nt: TGTGCGGGCGGGGGGTACGAAAAACTGTTTTTT

d_gene: NA
abundance: NA
v_gene: TRBV7-9
j_gene: TRBJ1-2
CDR3aa: CASSTRQDDGYTF
CDR3nt: TGTGCCAGCAGCACAAGACAGGACGACGGCTACACCTTC

d_gene: NA
abundance: NA
v_gene: TRBV5-1
j_gene: TRBJ2-2
CDR3aa: CASSLGSTNTGELFF
CDR3nt: TGCGCCAGCAGCTTGGGTAGCACGAACACCGGGGAGCTGTTTTTT

d_gene: NA
abundance: NA
v_gene: TRBV5-1
j_gene: TRBJ2-7
CDR3aa: CASSLGGNPLYNEQYF
CDR3nt: TGCGCCAGCAGCTTGGGGGGGAACCCTCTGTACAATGAGCAGTACTTC

d_gene: NA
abundance: few
v_gene: TRBV5-1
j_gene: TRBJ1-1
CDR3aa: CASSWREGNTEAFF
CDR3nt: TGCGCCAGCAGCTGGAGGGAAGGAAACACTGAAGCTTTCTTT

d_gene: TRBD1
abundance: NA
v_gene: TRBV24-1
j_gene: TRBJ2-5
CDR3aa: CATSDLGTAEETQYF
CDR3nt: TGTGCCACCAGTGATTTGGGGACAGCGGAAGAGACCCAGTACTTC

d_gene: NA
abundance: few
v_gene: TRBV12-3/TRBV12-4
j_gene: TRBJ1-6
CDR3aa: CASSFWGSPLHF
CDR3nt: TGTGCCAGCAGTTTCTGGGGTTCACCCCTCCACTTT

d_gene: NA
abundance: NA
v_gene: TRBV6-2/TRBV6-3
j_gene: TRBJ2-5
CDR3aa: CASSSYSGTRGNEQYF
CDR3nt: TGTGCCAGCAGTTCCTACTCCGGGACACGGGGCAATGAGCAGTACTTC

d_gene: TRBD1
abundance: NA
v_gene: TRBV5-1
j_gene: TRBJ2-1
CDR3aa: CATSPGQSYNEQFF
CDR3nt: TGCGCCACGAGCCCGGGACAGTCCTACAATGAGCAGTTCTTC

d_gene: NA
abundance: NA
v_gene: TRBV5-1
j_gene: TRBJ2-6
CDR3aa: CASSPSPRAGANVLTF
CDR3nt: TGCGCCAGCAGTCCTTCACCGCGGGCTGGGGCCAACGTCCTGACTTTC

d_gene: NA
abundance: NA
v_gene: TRBV3-1
j_gene: TRBJ1-1
CDR3aa: CASSQAGPNTEAFF
CDR3nt: TGTGCCAGCAGCCAAGCGGGGCCGAACACTGAAGCTTTCTTT

d_gene: TRBD2
abundance: few
v_gene: TRBV27
j_gene: TRBJ2-3
CDR3aa: CASSLGLAGRTSTDTQYF
CDR3nt: TGTGCCAGCAGTTTAGGGCTAGCGGGACGTACTAGCACAGATACGCAGTATTTT

d_gene: NA
abundance: NA
v_gene: TRBV11-2
j_gene: TRBJ2-1
CDR3aa: CASSLYYGGGDDNEQFF
CDR3nt: TGTGCCAGCAGCTTATACTATGGAGGGGGCGATGACAATGAGCAGTTCTTC